These 11 T cell receptor beta chains came from one sample sequenced in a study of T cell responses to AZD1222 COVID-19 vaccine. TCRdb keeps only in-frame clones here, not all; method: immunoSEQ multiplex PCR. The sample lists 95,000 to 150,000 clones; roughly nine tenths were seen once. The sample in question was peripheral blood, obtained on day 0 of AZD1222 vaccination. These receptor sequences come from an adult in good health.

This sequence joins TRBV9 and TRBJ2-7, with a weak D call TRBD1 (7 bases). Trimming removed 0 bases from V and 2 bases from J, with 12 bases in between. This CDR3 is built from 15 residues. Germline lookup yields CDR1 SGDLS and CDR2 YYNGEE. The CDR3 here is CASSVAQGGPYEQYF. In DNA, the CDR3 is TGTGCCAGCAGCGTAGCTCAGGGGGGCCCCTACGAGCAGTACTTC.

The V gene is TRBV30, the J gene TRBJ2-7, with D possibly being TRBD1 (6 bases). The CDR3 runs to 13 residues. Germline assignment: CDR1 GTSNPN and CDR2 SVGIG (reference sequence). Between the trimmed V and J ends, which lost 5 bases and 0 bases, there was a span of 11 bases. The CDR3 bases are TGTGCCTGGTGTCAGGGGAACTCCTACGAGCAGTACTTC. It translates to CAWCQGNSYEQYF.

The chain links TRBV18 to TRBJ2-2; no clear D gene. In germline, CDR1 is KGHSH, CDR2 LQKENI. Trimming left V 6 bases short and J 3 bases short, with 17 bases between. The CDR3 consists of 16 residues. CDR3 sequence reads: CASSLTMGSDTGELFF. CDR3 nucleotide sequence: TGTGCCAGCTCTCTTACCATGGGGTCGGACACCGGGGAGCTGTTTTTT.

This rearrangement joins TRBV21-1 to TRBJ1-5; TRBD1 is taken as the D call from the table, unchecked against the DNA. TRBV21-1 has pseudogene status. CDR3 size: 18 residues. This chain's CDR3 is CASRKPDPRDNRYQPQHF. CDR3 DNA sequence: TGTGCCAGCAGAAAACCGGACCCTCGGGACAACCGCTATCAGCCCCAGCATTTT.

This chain joins TRBV9 and TRBJ2-2, with D tentatively TRBD1 (5 bases). This CDR3 has 13 residues. Trimming stripped 5 bases from V and 3 bases from J, with 8 bases between. The germline V gene encodes CDR1 SGDLS and CDR2 YYNGEE. The CDR3 sequence: CASSGAYTGELFF. The CDR3 DNA reads as TGTGCCAGCAGTGGGGCTTACACCGGGGAGCTGTTTTTT.

The sample holds a few counts of this clone. The chain recombines TRBV7-9 with TRBJ2-7, with 9 bases aligning to TRBD2. CDR3 length: 15 residues. The V segment lost 1 base and the J segment 4 bases; nucleotides outside the gene matches: 5. The germline V gene encodes CDR1 SEHNR and CDR2 FQNEAQ (reference sequence). The CDR3 DNA is TGTGCCAGCAGCTTAGTGAGTAGCGGGAGTTACGAGCAGTACTTC. This gives the protein CASSLVSSGSYEQYF.

The chain recombines TRBV11-2 with TRBJ1-6; tentatively, D is TRBD1 (6 bases). V dropped 5 bases and J dropped 13 bases, with 18 bases sitting between them. CDR1 and CDR2 from the germline V gene are SGHAT and FQNNGV. The CDR3 is 14 amino acids. For the CDR3, the DNA is TGTGCCAGCAGCCCCGGACAGATTGGGAATCCCCTCCACTTT. As protein: CASSPGQIGNPLHF.

In nucleotides, the CDR3 is TGTGCCAGCAGACTTAGACGGGTCTCTGGGGCCAACGTCCTGACTTTC. Its protein product is CASRLRRVSGANVLTF. V and J are TRBV7-8 and TRBJ2-6, with D hard to call. This CDR3 comprises 16 residues. V was clipped by 6 bases and J by 0 bases, with 12 bases between them. CDR1 SGHVS and CDR2 FQNEAQ come from the germline V gene.

This chain joins TRBV5-8 and TRBJ1-4, with 8 bases fitting TRBD1. V shed 3 bases and J 7 bases; nucleotides not matched to a gene: 20. This CDR3 spans 19 amino acids. CDR1 and CDR2 (germline): SGHTS, YDEGEE. CDR3 sequence reads: CASSWRGQANPTKAEKLFF. The CDR3 DNA reads TGTGCCAGCAGCTGGAGGGGACAGGCTAATCCTACAAAAGCTGAAAAACTGTTTTTT.

The CDR3 spells CASSLARAGLQETQYF. In DNA, the CDR3 is TGTGCCAGCAGTTTAGCCCGGGCGGGCCTACAAGAGACCCAGTACTTC. The V gene is TRBV27, the J gene TRBJ2-5, with a weak D call TRBD2 (5 bases). Deletions cut 2 bases from V and 2 bases from J, with 15 bases between. The CDR3 loop spans 16 amino acids. In germline, CDR1 is MNHEY, CDR2 SMNVEV (reference sequence).

The gene calls are TRBV28 and TRBJ1-5; the D gene is possibly TRBD1 (5 bases). With 6 bases removed from V and 7 bases from J, the gap between germline ends came to 13 bases. CDR1 is MDHEN and CDR2 is SYDVKM in the germline V gene. The CDR3 is 13 residues long. The DNA for the CDR3 is TGTGCCAGCAGACCGAGCGGGGACCAGCCCCAGCATTTT. It translates to CASRPSGDQPQHF.